Presented here are 3 T cell receptor beta chains from one specimen sequenced in a study of blood T cell repertoires in COVID-19. The protocol was immunoSEQ multiplex PCR, while the TCRdb copy is restricted to in-frame clones and leaves out a portion. The sample contains approximately 250,000 clones, more than 70% of which appear only once. Material: PBMCs or T cells enriched from blood (not recorded which). The receptor set was obtained from a woman aged 40 to 50 with acute COVID-19.

This clone has only a few counts. V gene TRBV19 combines with J gene TRBJ1-4; weak D call: TRBD1 (5 bases). Germline CDR1 is LNHDA and CDR2 is SQIVND (reference sequence). The CDR3 sequence is 24 residues long. The germline V and J ends were trimmed by 6 bases and 0 bases, with 38 bases remaining between them. The CDR3 region is CASSRTLGQGRAHRRNSTNEKLFF. Written as DNA, the CDR3 is TGTGCCAGTAGCCGCACCCTGGGGCAGGGTCGAGCTCACCGTCGTAACTCAACTAATGAAAAACTGTTTTTT.

The chain couples TRBV10-3 to TRBJ2-7, with 7 bases lining up with TRBD1. This CDR3 region has 12 residues. Germline V gene sequence: CDR1 ENHRY, CDR2 SYGVKD. V lost 10 bases to trimming and J lost 6 bases; unmatched junction nucleotides: 9. The DNA of the CDR3 is TGTGCCACCGACAGGGAGACCGGCGAGCAGTACTTC. It yields the protein CATDRETGEQYF.

The chain recombines TRBV7-7 with TRBJ1-1, with D perhaps TRBD1 (6 bases). Germline V gene sequence: CDR1 SSHAT, CDR2 FNYEAQ (reference sequence). The CDR3 has 14 amino acids. V was shortened by 5 bases and J by 5 bases, with 15 bases between the two germline ends. The CDR3 DNA follows: TGTGCCAGCAGCCCAGCGGGGGCTCATACTGAAGCTTTCTTT. Translation gives CASSPAGAHTEAFF.